Shown below are 30 T cell receptor beta chains from a single sample sequenced in a study of blood T cell repertoires in COVID-19. The repertoire was sequenced with immunoSEQ multiplex PCR; TCRdb's copy has only in-frame clones and lacks some. The repertoire holds 150,000 or so clones, with 81% as singletons. Sequenced material: PBMCs or T cells enriched from blood (not recorded which). The source is a woman between 35 and 50 years old with acute COVID-19.

The chain joins TRBV7-2 to TRBJ2-1; 7 bases line up with TRBD2. V was clipped by 4 bases and J by 6 bases; unmatched bases: 9. The CDR3 loop spans 15 amino acids. The germline V gene encodes CDR1 SGHTA and CDR2 FQGNSA. DNA for the CDR3: TGTGCCAGCAGCTCAGCGGGGCTGCCCGGCAATGAGCAGTTCTTC. Its protein is CASSSAGLPGNEQFF.

The chain has TRBV7-3 and TRBJ2-3, with TRBD1 identical over 8 bases. The CDR3 loop spans 15 amino acids. After removal of 5 bases from V and 2 bases from J, the junction contained 6 bases not matched to a gene. Germline V gene data show CDR1 as SGHTA and CDR2 as FQGTGA. CDR3 sequence (DNA): TGTGCCAGCAGCCCCGGACAGGGAATCACAGATACGCAGTATTTT. It translates to CASSPGQGITDTQYF.

This clone was counted only a few times. This sequence joins TRBV2 and TRBJ2-5; 12 bases agree with TRBD2. V gave up 5 bases and J gave up 4 bases; unmatched junction bases: 11. CDR3 length equals 17 residues. The germline CDR1 and CDR2 sequences are SNHLY and FYNNEI. This CDR3 is CASSYGSTSGRGETQYF. The DNA for the CDR3 is TGTGCCAGCAGTTATGGCTCGACTAGCGGGAGAGGAGAGACCCAGTACTTC.

The rearrangement uses TRBV11-3 and TRBJ1-2; unclear D gene. V lost 0 bases and J 8 bases, leaving 10 bases between the germline ends. The V gene's germline CDR1 is SGHNT and CDR2 YENEEA. The CDR3 length is 13 residues. The CDR3 nucleotides read TGTGCCAGCAGCTTAGACGGCGGGTGGGGCTACACCTTC. Amino acids: CASSLDGGWGYTF.

V and J are TRBV5-1 and TRBJ2-3; D possibly corresponds to TRBD2 (6 bases). In germline, CDR1 is SGHRS, CDR2 YFSETQ. Trimming took off 2 bases at V and 0 bases at J, with 10 bases between the two ends. This CDR3 is built from 15 residues. The CDR3 loop reads CASSFSGASTDTQYF. The CDR3 DNA reads as TGCGCCAGCAGCTTTAGCGGAGCTAGCACAGATACGCAGTATTTT.

The rearrangement joins TRBV9 to TRBJ2-5; D perhaps matches TRBD1 (5 bases). This CDR3 has 15 residues. Germline CDR1 and CDR2: SGDLS and YYNGEE. V was shortened by 0 bases and J by 4 bases, with 13 bases between the two germline ends. CDR3 residues: CASSVGGPQLETQYF. DNA for the CDR3: TGTGCCAGCAGCGTAGGGGGCCCCCAATTAGAGACCCAGTACTTC. The variable domain in full, completed from reference TRBV9 and TRBJ2-5, reads DSGVTQTPKHLITATGQRVTLRCSPRSGDLSVYWYQQSLDQGLQFLIQYYNGEERAKGNILERFSAQQFPDLHSELNLSSLELGDSALYFCASSVGGPQLETQYFGPGTRLLVL.

The chain couples TRBV2 to TRBJ1-5, with 8 bases fitting TRBD1. This CDR3 is built from 15 residues. Germline CDR1 reads SNHLY; CDR2 reads FYNNEI. Unmatched junction bases numbered 8, after V lost 6 bases and J lost 4 bases. Here the CDR3 reads CASRDHRQGNQPQHF. CDR3 DNA sequence: TGTGCCAGCAGAGACCACCGACAGGGGAATCAGCCCCAGCATTTT.

This sequence joins TRBV5-3 and TRBJ2-1, with TRBD2 identical over 8 bases. Being an ORF, TRBV5-3 has a function that is uncertain. The CDR3 is 15 residues long. V shed 0 bases, J shed 9 bases, and the junction held 8 bases outside the gene matches. CDR3 bases: TGTGCCAGAAGCTTGGGGTACGGGAGGGCCGGTGAGCAGTTCTTC. This gives the protein CARSLGYGRAGEQFF.

This chain uses TRBV14 with TRBJ1-2; D is uncertain. This CDR3 spans 12 amino acids. Germline CDR1 SGHDN, CDR2 FVKESK. V was trimmed by 3 bases and J by 8 bases, leaving 10 bases between them. CDR3 in DNA: TGTGCCAGCAGCCACACCGGAGGAGGCTACACCTTC. It translates to CASSHTGGGYTF. The whole variable domain, filled in from reference TRBV14 and TRBJ1-2, reads EAGVTQFPSHSVIEKGQTVTLRCDPISGHDNLYWYRRVMGKEIKFLLHFVKESKQDESGMPNNRFLAERTGGTYSTLKVQPAELEDSGVYFCASSHTGGGYTFGSGTRLTVV.

This clone was recorded once. This rearrangement joins TRBV3-1 (or the pseudogene TRBV3-2) to TRBJ1-1; D ambiguous. The CDR3 has 12 residues. Germline-derived CDR1 and CDR2 are LGHDT and YNNKEL (reference sequence). Trimming left V 4 bases short and J 7 bases short, with 10 bases between. CDR3 protein: CASSPDLGEAFF. DNA of the CDR3: TGTGCCAGCAGCCCTGACTTGGGTGAAGCTTTCTTT.

V gene TRBV5-1 combines with J gene TRBJ2-1; a possible D gene is TRBD2 (5 bases). The V end was cut by 4 bases, the J end by 6 bases, with 20 bases between. The CDR3 is 16 amino acids. Germline assignment: CDR1 SGHRS and CDR2 YFSETQ. The CDR3 region is CASSGNLEALGNEQFF. The DNA for the CDR3 is TGCGCCAGCAGCGGGAATTTGGAGGCCTTGGGCAATGAGCAGTTCTTC.

The chain carries TRBV14 and TRBJ1-5; D call uncertain. Germline CDR1 and CDR2: SGHDN and FVKESK. The CDR3 consists of 13 residues. The CDR3 loop reads CARVRSINQPQHF. The CDR3 DNA follows: TGTGCGAGGGTACGTTCTATCAATCAGCCCCAGCATTTT.

V is TRBV30 and J is TRBJ2-2, with 11 bases aligning to TRBD2. From germline, CDR1 is GTSNPN and CDR2 SVGIG (reference sequence). The CDR3 spans 15 residues. Unmatched junction bases numbered 5, after V lost 3 bases and J lost 5 bases. CDR3 bases: TGTGCCTGGAGCGCAAGACTAGCGGGGACCGGGGAGCTGTTTTTT. Translated, it gives CAWSARLAGTGELFF. The full variable domain, completed using reference TRBV30 and TRBJ2-2, is SQTIHQWPATLVQPVGSPLSLECTVEGTSNPNLYWYRQAAGRGLQLLFYSVGIGQISSEVPQNLSASRPQDRQFILSSKKLLLSDSGFYLCAWSARLAGTGELFFGEGSRLTVL.

This chain links TRBV10-2 with TRBJ1-1; D is perhaps TRBD1 (6 bases). V lost 11 bases and J lost 1, with 11 bases in between. Germline values: CDR1 WSHSY, CDR2 SAAADI. This CDR3 contains 12 residues. The CDR3 sequence: CAARQENTEAFF. CDR3 sequence (DNA): TGCGCCGCAAGACAGGAGAACACTGAAGCTTTCTTT.

The chain uses TRBV19 and TRBJ2-2; TRBD2 is a possible D gene (5 bases). With 1 base removed from V and 5 bases from J, the gap between germline ends came to 11 bases. The CDR3 contains 15 residues. CDR1 is LNHDA and CDR2 is SQIVND in the germline V gene (reference sequence). The CDR3 sequence: CASSIVGRVTGELFF. The CDR3 nucleotides read TGTGCCAGTAGTATAGTTGGGCGGGTGACCGGGGAGCTGTTTTTT.

The V and J genes are TRBV19 and TRBJ1-5; 7 bases fit TRBD1. Germline assignment: CDR1 LNHDA and CDR2 SQIVND (reference sequence). This CDR3 contains 15 residues. V lost 9 bases to trimming and J lost 3 bases; unmatched junction nucleotides: 11. DNA of the CDR3: TGTGCCAGCCAAACCCCAGGGGGGTTCAATCAGCCCCAGCATTTT. Its protein is CASQTPGGFNQPQHF.

The chain carries TRBV6-1 and TRBJ2-1; 9 positions match TRBD2. Trimming cost V 1 base and J 4 bases; bases outside gene matches: 8. The CDR3 has 17 amino acids. Looked up from germline, CDR1 is MNHNS and CDR2 is SASEGT. The CDR3 DNA sequence: TGTGCCAGCAGTGAAGAATGGGGCGGGAGGGGTTACAATGAGCAGTTCTTC. Its protein is CASSEEWGGRGYNEQFF.

The V call is TRBV11-2, the J call TRBJ2-7, with D perhaps TRBD1 (7 bases). Trimming cost V 7 bases and J 7 bases, with 20 bases left between them. From germline, CDR1 is SGHAT and CDR2 FQNNGV. The CDR3 is made up of 14 amino acids. The CDR3 DNA reads TGTGCCAGCACCCTCGGAGGGGGCGTAAGTGAGCAGTACTTC. Its translation: CASTLGGGVSEQYF.

The chain links TRBV2 to TRBJ1-1; D gene ambiguous. CDR1 and CDR2 from the germline V gene are SNHLY and FYNNEI. Trimming removed 6 bases at V and 2 bases at J, with 10 bases between. The CDR3 totals 13 residues. The CDR3: CASSETTNTEAFF. The CDR3 nucleotides read TGTGCCAGCAGCGAGACAACAAACACTGAAGCTTTCTTT.

The V and J genes are TRBV30 and TRBJ2-1; possible D gene TRBD2, 6 bases. Deletions cut 0 bases from V and 1 base from J, with 10 bases between. CDR3 length: 15 residues. Germline loops: CDR1 GTSNPN, CDR2 SVGIG (reference sequence). Here the CDR3 reads CAWSVPGSSYNEQFF. CDR3 in DNA: TGTGCCTGGAGTGTCCCCGGGAGTTCCTACAATGAGCAGTTCTTC.

The chain has TRBV7-9 and TRBJ1-4; 9 nucleotides match TRBD1. V shed 4 bases and J 8 bases; nucleotides not matched to a gene: 2. Germline V gene data show CDR1 as SEHNR and CDR2 as FQNEAQ (reference sequence). The CDR3 length is 13 residues. DNA of the CDR3: TGTGCCAGCAGCTCAGGGACAGGGGAAAAACTGTTTTTT. Protein: CASSSGTGEKLFF.

V gene TRBV9 combines with J gene TRBJ2-7; the D gene is possibly TRBD1 (5 bases). Trimming took off 1 base at V and 2 bases at J, with 16 bases between the two ends. Germline lookup yields CDR1 SGDLS and CDR2 YYNGEE. This CDR3 spans 16 amino acids. The CDR3 DNA sequence: TGTGCCAGCAGCGTAAGTGGGGCCCTACCGGCCTACGAGCAGTACTTC. Translating it yields CASSVSGALPAYEQYF.

The chain has TRBV6-5 and TRBJ2-7, with a weak D call TRBD2 (6 bases). CDR1 is MNHEY, CDR2 SVGAGI, per germline. The CDR3 has 13 amino acids. Between the trimmed V and J ends, which lost 2 bases and 4 bases, there was a span of 9 bases. CDR3: CASSYRRGYEQYV. CDR3 DNA: TGTGCCAGCAGTTACCGCCGGGGGTACGAGCAGTACGTC.

This clone was found once. At one end the junction does not follow the germline gene, possibly because of a read error. The chain carries TRBV5-6 and TRBJ1-1, with 8 bases lining up with TRBD1. This CDR3 spans 12 amino acids. Per germline, CDR1 SGHDT and CDR2 YYEEEE. Here the CDR3 reads CASSFSGRGPQF. CDR3 sequence (DNA): TGTGCCAGCAGCTTTTCGGGCAGGGGGCCGCAATTT.

CDR3 nucleotides: TGTGCCAGCAGTTACCAGGACAGACCAGTATTCCTCTACTCCTACGAGCAGTACTTC. This codes for CASSYQDRPVFLYSYEQYF. The chain combines TRBV6-7 with TRBJ2-7; D is possibly TRBD1 (6 bases). TRBV6-7 is annotated as an ORF whose role is uncertain. This CDR3 has 19 residues. Trimming took 2 bases from V and 0 from J, leaving 23 bases between them.

There are a few counts of this clone. The CDR3 loop reads CASSKEWGRIRGYTF. The CDR3 DNA sequence: TGTGCCAGCAGCAAAGAGTGGGGGCGGATTCGTGGCTACACCTTC. V and J are TRBV21-1 and TRBJ1-2; the D call TRBD1 from the table was never checked on the DNA. TRBV21-1 is shown as a pseudogene. CDR3 length: 15 amino acids.

The chain employs TRBV5-6 and TRBJ1-2, with D possibly TRBD1 on 5 matching bases. The germline gives CDR1 SGHDT, CDR2 YYEEEE. CDR3 length equals 13 residues. V was trimmed by 4 bases and J by 4 bases, leaving 11 bases between them. The CDR3 loop is CASSRQSTYGYTF. DNA of the CDR3: TGTGCCAGCAGCCGACAGAGTACCTATGGCTACACCTTC. The full variable domain, with the rest looked up from reference TRBV5-6 and TRBJ1-2, is DAGVTQSPTHLIKTRGQQVTLRCSPKSGHDTVSWYQQALGQGPQFIFQYYEEEERQRGNFPDRFSGHQFPNYSSELNVNALLLGDSALYLCASSRQSTYGYTFGSGTRLTVV.

The rearrangement uses TRBV11-2 and TRBJ1-2, with unresolved D. The V gene's germline CDR1 is SGHAT and CDR2 FQNNGV. The CDR3 has 11 amino acids. Trimming left V 4 bases short and J 5 bases short, with 5 bases between. The CDR3 DNA reads TGTGCCAGCAGCTCCAGATATGGCTACACCTTC. It encodes CASSSRYGYTF.

In its sample, this clone was seen once. The chain carries TRBV4-1 and TRBJ2-3; D may be TRBD1 (6 bases). There are 16 residues in the CDR3. Trimming stripped 1 base from V and 2 bases from J, with 13 bases between. Germline lookup yields CDR1 MGHRA and CDR2 YSYEKL. The CDR3 loop is CASSQVQGRHTDTQYF. In nucleotides, the CDR3 is TGCGCCAGCAGCCAAGTACAGGGACGGCACACAGATACGCAGTATTTT.

The chain has TRBV5-1 and TRBJ1-2; no clear D. The germline gives CDR1 SGHRS, CDR2 YFSETQ. The ends were cut back, 4 bases at V and 6 bases at J, with 16 bases in the middle. The length of the CDR3 is 14 residues. The CDR3 nucleotides are TGCGCCAGCAGCCTGGGAGGGATACCGGATGGCTACACCTTC. Translating it yields CASSLGGIPDGYTF.